Following are 5 T cell receptor beta chains from one sample sequenced in a study of post-analysis software for immune sequencing data. Study observations and caveats: About five TRBV segments appeared more often in patients than in controls, and TRBV5-6, TRBV5-1 and TRBV20-1 were among these.

The TCR beta cDNA libraries carried unique molecular identifiers. TCRdb re-analysed the PCR reads in MiXCR, keeping a single row per CDR3 protein. The table has some 700,000 distinct CDR3 sequences, about 60% seen once. Their specific antigens are unknown. The sample comprised blood. These receptors originate from a girl aged 2 to 9 with multiple sclerosis.

This clonotype occurred a few times. The genes are TRBV5-5 and TRBJ2-1, with D perhaps matching TRBD1 (5 bases). The CDR3 has 13 amino acids. Trimming removed 6 bases at V and 5 bases at J, with 12 bases between. Germline V gene sequence: CDR1 SGHKS, CDR2 YYEKEE (reference sequence). The CDR3 coding sequence is TGTGCCAGCACAGGGATAAGGGACAATGAGCAGTTCTTC. Amino acid sequence: CASTGIRDNEQFF.

The V gene is TRBV20-1, the J gene TRBJ2-1, with 7 bases fitting TRBD1. The length of the CDR3 is 15 residues. V lost 0 bases and J lost 2; bases outside the gene matches: 4. Germline V gene lookup returns CDR1 DFQATT and CDR2 SNEGSKA (reference sequence). The CDR3 DNA is TGCAGTGCTAGAGACCGGGACAGCCCCTACAATGAGCAGTTCTTC. Translated, it gives CSARDRDSPYNEQFF.

The rearrangement joins TRBV10-3 to TRBJ1-4, with D uncertain. CDR1 ENHRY and CDR2 SYGVKD come from the germline V gene. The CDR3 spans 13 residues. With 3 bases removed from V and 0 bases from J, the gap between germline ends came to 2 bases. The CDR3 coding sequence is TGTGCCATCAGTGATACAACTAATGAAAAACTGTTTTTT. Protein sequence: CAISDTTNEKLFF.

The V call is TRBV6-1, the J call TRBJ2-7, with 9 bases aligning to TRBD1. V shed 5 bases, J shed 3 bases, and the junction held 17 bases outside the gene matches. The V gene's germline CDR1 is MNHNS and CDR2 SASEGT. CDR3 length: 18 residues. The CDR3 bases are TGTGCCAGCAGTCGTATTTACAGGGGGCGCGGCGTAGTCTACGAGCAGTACTTC. Translated: CASSRIYRGRGVVYEQYF.

V and J are TRBV10-3 and TRBJ2-6, with TRBD2 as a possible D gene (6 bases). The CDR3 length is 17 residues. Germline CDR1 and CDR2: ENHRY and SYGVKD. Trimming left V 4 bases short and J 4 bases short, with 17 bases between. In DNA form, the CDR3 reads TGTGCCATCAGTGTCGGGGGATGGGGCGCCGGGGCCAACGTCCTGACTTTC. The encoded protein is CAISVGGWGAGANVLTF.